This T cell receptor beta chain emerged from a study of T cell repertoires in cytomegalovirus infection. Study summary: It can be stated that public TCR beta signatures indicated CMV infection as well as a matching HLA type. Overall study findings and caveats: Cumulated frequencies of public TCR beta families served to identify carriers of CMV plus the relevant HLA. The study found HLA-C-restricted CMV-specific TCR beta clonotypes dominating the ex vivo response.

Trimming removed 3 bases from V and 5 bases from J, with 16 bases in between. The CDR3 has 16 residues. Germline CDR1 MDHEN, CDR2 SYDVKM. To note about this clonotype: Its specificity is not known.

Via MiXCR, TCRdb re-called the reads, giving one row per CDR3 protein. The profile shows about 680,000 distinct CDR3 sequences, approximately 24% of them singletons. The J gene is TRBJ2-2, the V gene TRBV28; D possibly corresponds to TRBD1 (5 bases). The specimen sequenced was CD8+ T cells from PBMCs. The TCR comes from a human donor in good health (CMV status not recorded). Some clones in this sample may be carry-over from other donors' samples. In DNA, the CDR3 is TGTGCCAGCAGTTTTGACCCCAGGACACGAACCGGGGAGCTGTTTTTT. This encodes CASSFDPRTRTGELFF.